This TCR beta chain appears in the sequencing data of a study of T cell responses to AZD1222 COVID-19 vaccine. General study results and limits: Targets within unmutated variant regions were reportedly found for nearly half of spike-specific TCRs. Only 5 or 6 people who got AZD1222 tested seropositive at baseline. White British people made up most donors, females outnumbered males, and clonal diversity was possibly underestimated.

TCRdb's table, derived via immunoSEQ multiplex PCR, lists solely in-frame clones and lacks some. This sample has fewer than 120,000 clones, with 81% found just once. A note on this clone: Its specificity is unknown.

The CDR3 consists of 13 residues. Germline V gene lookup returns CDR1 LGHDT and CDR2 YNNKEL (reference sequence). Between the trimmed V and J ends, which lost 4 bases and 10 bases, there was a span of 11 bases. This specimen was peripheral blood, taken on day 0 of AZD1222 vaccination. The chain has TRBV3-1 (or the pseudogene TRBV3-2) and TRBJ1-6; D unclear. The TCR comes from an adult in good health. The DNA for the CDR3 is TGTGCCAGCAGCCGAGGGTTAAGGTCACCCCTCCACTTT. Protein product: CASSRGLRSPLHF.